The 26 T cell receptor beta chains reported below all come from one sample, sequenced in a study of OX40 agonist ivuxolimab in advanced cancers. Repertoires were generated with immunoSEQ multiplex PCR, while TCRdb's copy carries only in-frame clones and drops some. Counted here are tens of thousands of clones, about 88% occurring once; the ten biggest clones make up about 1.5%. The material was CD4+ or CD8+ T cells sorted from blood, obtained in a trial of the OX40 agonist ivuxolimab. Receptors were obtained from an adult with an advanced solid tumor such as melanoma, head and neck, liver or kidney cancer.

V gene TRBV6-5 combines with J gene TRBJ1-2, with D possibly being TRBD1 (5 bases). The length of the CDR3 is 13 residues. Trimming shortened V by 6 bases and J by 8 bases, and 16 bases separated the two germline ends. Germline V gene data show CDR1 as MNHEY and CDR2 as SVGAGI. CDR3 DNA sequence: TGTGCCAGCAGACTGGGGCTTGCGGGAGGCTACACCTTC. It specifies CASRLGLAGGYTF.

The chain combines TRBV18 with TRBJ1-6; 9 nucleotides match TRBD1. Germline-derived CDR1 and CDR2 are KGHSH and LQKENI. V lost 5 bases, J lost 5 bases, and 4 bases stayed unmatched. The CDR3 runs 15 residues. CDR3: CASSEDRGNNSPLHF. CDR3 DNA sequence: TGTGCCAGCTCAGAGGACAGGGGTAATAATTCACCCCTCCACTTT.

The chain uses TRBV16 and TRBJ2-6; the match to TRBD1 covers 9 bases. V was pared by 4 bases and J by 3 bases, with 13 bases of the junction left unmatched. CDR3 size: 19 residues. CDR1 and CDR2 from the germline V gene are KGHSY and FQNENV. The CDR3 bases are TGTGCCAGCAGCCCTTTCCCGGGACAGGGATTCGGTGGGGCCAACGTCCTGACTTTC. It encodes CASSPFPGQGFGGANVLTF.

This rearrangement joins TRBV11-2 to TRBJ1-2; possibly TRBD1 for D (5 bases). CDR3 length equals 13 residues. Germline V gene data show CDR1 as SGHAT and CDR2 as FQNNGV. Trimming pared 0 bases from V and 7 bases from J, leaving 9 bases between. This CDR3 is CASSLDSGLGYTF. DNA for the CDR3: TGTGCCAGCAGCTTAGATTCAGGGCTTGGCTACACCTTC.

V and J are TRBV10-1 and TRBJ1-1; TRBD1 might be the D (6 bases). CDR1 is WNHNN, CDR2 SYGVQD, per germline (reference sequence). The ends were cut back, 5 bases at V and 5 bases at J, with 12 bases in the middle. The CDR3 length is 13 residues. The CDR3 DNA is TGCGCCAGCAGTACAGGGTTAGAGACTGAAGCTTTCTTT. Protein product: CASSTGLETEAFF.

The rearrangement joins TRBV9 to TRBJ1-1; perhaps TRBD1 as D (5 bases). CDR3 length equals 15 residues. Germline lookup yields CDR1 SGDLS and CDR2 YYNGEE. Trimming pared 0 bases from V and 6 bases from J, leaving 15 bases between. The CDR3 sequence: CASSVGLGEEAEAFF. The DNA for the CDR3 is TGTGCCAGCAGCGTAGGCCTGGGGGAGGAGGCTGAAGCTTTCTTT.

J is TRBJ1-6 and V is TRBV7-9, with D tentatively TRBD1 (6 bases). The V and J ends lost 1 base and 7 bases respectively, with 8 bases between them. The germline V gene encodes CDR1 SEHNR and CDR2 FQNEAQ (reference sequence). The CDR3 loop spans 14 amino acids. The CDR3 protein is CASSLDTGNSPLHF. CDR3 coding DNA: TGTGCCAGCAGCTTAGATACAGGGAATTCACCCCTCCACTTT.

The chain joins TRBV5-1 to TRBJ2-3; tentative D call: TRBD1 (6 bases). CDR3 length equals 15 residues. Germline V CDR1 and CDR2: SGHRS, YFSETQ. Trimming removed 6 bases from V and 2 bases from J, with 16 bases in between. The CDR3 coding sequence is TGCGCCAGCATCAGGACAGCAGCAACCACAGATACGCAGTATTTT. Translating it yields CASIRTAATTDTQYF.

CDR3 region: CASSSRTGELFF. CDR3 DNA sequence: TGTGCCAGCAGCTCCCGCACCGGGGAGCTGTTTTTT. The chain links TRBV11-3 to TRBJ2-2, with no clear D. The germline V gene encodes CDR1 SGHNT and CDR2 YENEEA. V shed 4 bases and J shed 4 bases, with 4 bases lying between them. The CDR3 sequence is 12 residues long. Full variable domain (remainder filled in from reference TRBV11-3 and TRBJ2-2): EAGVVQSPRYKIIEKKQPVAFWCNPISGHNTLYWYLQNLGQGPELLIRYENEEAVDDSQLPKDRFSAERLKGVDSTLKIQPAELGDSAVYLCASSSRTGELFFGEGSRLTVL.

The chain carries TRBV20-1 and TRBJ2-5, with D unresolved. The CDR3 has 11 amino acids. Looked up from germline, CDR1 is DFQATT and CDR2 is SNEGSKA (reference sequence). Trimming shortened V by 4 bases and J by 5 bases, and 8 bases separated the two germline ends. This CDR3 is CSATGGETQYF. The CDR3 DNA reads TGCAGTGCTACGGGCGGCGAGACCCAGTACTTC.

The rearrangement uses TRBV6-5 and TRBJ2-3; 7 nucleotides line up with TRBD1. This CDR3 region has 14 residues. Germline V gives CDR1 MNHEY, CDR2 SVGAGI. After removal of 4 bases from V and 7 bases from J, the junction contained 8 bases not matched to a gene. The CDR3 DNA reads TGTGCCAGCAGTTTAGACAGGGTGCGGAATACGCAGTATTTT. Translation: CASSLDRVRNTQYF.

V and J are TRBV2 and TRBJ1-2, with D possibly being TRBD1 (5 bases). CDR1 is SNHLY, CDR2 FYNNEI, per germline. The CDR3 has 13 amino acids. Trimming stripped 4 bases from V and 7 bases from J, with 13 bases between. CDR3 residues: CASSVQWGGGYTF. The CDR3 DNA reads as TGTGCCAGCAGTGTCCAGTGGGGGGGTGGCTACACCTTC.

The J gene is TRBJ2-5, the V gene TRBV5-1; 10 nucleotides agree with TRBD2. The V and J ends lost 2 bases and 5 bases, in that order; junction bases with no gene match: 9. Germline-derived CDR1 and CDR2 are SGHRS and YFSETQ. The length of the CDR3 is 16 residues. The chain's CDR3 is CASSLMPAGGLETQYF. The CDR3 nucleotides are TGCGCCAGCAGCTTAATGCCAGCGGGGGGGCTCGAGACCCAGTACTTC.

J is TRBJ1-1 and V is TRBV6-5, with TRBD1 matching 8 bases. Per germline, CDR1 MNHEY and CDR2 SVGAGI. The CDR3 totals 15 residues. V shed 0 bases, J shed 5 bases, and the junction held 5 bases outside the gene matches. DNA for the CDR3: TGTGCCAGCAGTTACTCCAGGGGGCGAGGGACTGAAGCTTTCTTT. Its protein product is CASSYSRGRGTEAFF.

J is TRBJ2-1 and V is TRBV11-3; perhaps TRBD2 as D (7 bases). The CDR3 totals 14 residues. The V end lost 5 bases, the J end lost 7 bases, and 15 bases lay between the germline ends. Germline V lookup: CDR1 SGHNT, CDR2 YENEEA. The CDR3 spells CASSPLRGGNEQFF. In nucleotides, the CDR3 is TGTGCCAGCAGCCCGCTGAGGGGGGGGAATGAGCAGTTCTTC.

The CDR3: CATSRDLQGQSEFF. In nucleotides, the CDR3 is TGTGCCACCAGCAGAGATCTCCAGGGACAATCAGAGTTCTTC. V is TRBV15 and J is TRBJ2-1; the D gene is possibly TRBD1 (6 bases). The CDR3 sequence is 14 residues long. The germline CDR1 and CDR2 sequences are LNHNV and YYDKDF (reference sequence). The germline V and J ends were trimmed by 0 bases and 14 bases, with 17 bases remaining between them.

J is TRBJ1-4 and V is TRBV15; D is possibly TRBD1 (5 bases). V was pared by 0 bases and J by 8 bases, with 10 bases between. The germline gives CDR1 LNHNV, CDR2 YYDKDF (reference sequence). The CDR3 consists of 14 residues. CDR3 protein: CATSRDRAGEKLFF. Written as DNA, the CDR3 is TGTGCCACCAGCAGAGACAGGGCCGGAGAAAAACTGTTTTTT. Full variable domain (rest looked up from reference TRBV15 and TRBJ1-4): DAMVIQNPRYQVTQFGKPVTLSCSQTLNHNVMYWYQQKSSQAPKLLFHYYDKDFNNEADTPDNFQSRRPNTSFCFLDIRSPGLGDTAMYLCATSRDRAGEKLFFGSGTQLSVL.

V usage is TRBV5-1 and J usage is TRBJ2-2; D possibly corresponds to TRBD1 (6 bases). This CDR3 region has 15 residues. V lost 2 bases and J lost 6, with 14 bases in between. The germline CDR1 and CDR2 sequences are SGHRS and YFSETQ. The CDR3 nucleotides read TGCGCCAGCAGCTTAACCGGGACATGGGCCGGGGAGCTGTTTTTT. Its translation is CASSLTGTWAGELFF.

As DNA, the CDR3 is TGTGCCAGCAGCTTAGCGGATCCGGGATTCTCCTACGAGCAGTACTTC. It translates to CASSLADPGFSYEQYF. This chain joins TRBV7-8 and TRBJ2-7, with a possible D match to TRBD2 (5 bases). The germline V gene encodes CDR1 SGHVS and CDR2 FQNEAQ. CDR3 length equals 16 residues. V lost 0 bases, J lost 0 bases, and 12 bases lay in between.

CDR3: CASSLEGSYEQYF. The CDR3 nucleotides read TGCGCCAGCAGCTTGGAGGGCTCCTACGAGCAGTACTTC. This sequence joins TRBV5-1 and TRBJ2-7; no reliable D call. The germline V and J ends were trimmed by 0 bases and 0 bases, with 4 bases remaining between them. CDR3 length equals 13 residues. Germline assignment: CDR1 SGHRS and CDR2 YFSETQ.

This chain joins TRBV27 and TRBJ1-2; TRBD1 agrees at 10 bases. Germline CDR1 and CDR2: MNHEY and SMNVEV (reference sequence). The trim removed 6 bases at V and 5 bases at J, leaving 6 bases unmatched. The CDR3 covers 14 residues. In DNA form, the CDR3 reads TGTGCCAGCAGACCGGACAGGGGGAGGTATGGCTACACCTTC. Amino acid sequence: CASRPDRGRYGYTF.

The rearrangement links TRBV28 to TRBJ2-5; D might be TRBD1 (6 bases). The CDR3 runs 13 residues. Looked up from germline, CDR1 is MDHEN and CDR2 is SYDVKM. The V end was cut by 4 bases, the J end by 2 bases, with 8 bases between. CDR3 sequence reads: CASSSQGQETQYF. The CDR3 coding sequence is TGTGCCAGCAGTTCTCAGGGGCAAGAGACCCAGTACTTC.

The chain has TRBV15 and TRBJ1-5; TRBD1 matches at 7 bases. Germline loops: CDR1 LNHNV, CDR2 YYDKDF (reference sequence). V trimming: 5 bases; J trimming: 9 bases; junction bases outside the gene matches: 7. This CDR3 has 13 residues. This CDR3 reads CATSRGQDGPQHF. The CDR3 bases are TGTGCCACCAGCCGAGGACAGGACGGGCCCCAGCATTTT.

V is TRBV5-1 and J is TRBJ1-1, with TRBD1 identical over 9 bases. The germline V gene has CDR1 SGHRS and CDR2 YFSETQ. This CDR3 is built from 16 residues. Trimming at V came to 4 bases and at J to 5 bases, leaving 12 bases not matched to a gene. DNA for the CDR3: TGCGCCAGCAGCAGTACAGGGGGCGCGTCGAGGACTGAAGCTTTCTTT. Translated, it gives CASSSTGGASRTEAFF. Using reference TRBV5-1 and TRBJ1-1 for the parts outside the CDR3, the full variable domain is KAGVTQTPRYLIKTRGQQVTLSCSPISGHRSVSWYQQTPGQGLQFLFEYFSETQRNKGNFPGRFSGRQFSNSRSEMNVSTLELGDSALYLCASSSTGGASRTEAFFGQGTRLTVV.

This clone has a single count. This rearrangement joins TRBV5-1 to TRBJ2-7; 9 nucleotides line up with TRBD1. Trimming removed 4 bases from V and 4 bases from J; junction bases left unmatched: 9. The germline CDR1 and CDR2 sequences are SGHRS and YFSETQ. CDR3 length equals 15 residues. The CDR3 region has the DNA TGCGCCAGCAGCCAGACCGGGACAGGGTTTTACGAGCAGTACTTC. Amino acids: CASSQTGTGFYEQYF.

The V call is TRBV28, the J call TRBJ2-3; no definite D call. CDR1 MDHEN and CDR2 SYDVKM come from the germline V gene. Trimming removed 6 bases from V and 1 base from J, with 14 bases in between. The CDR3 sequence is 15 residues long. The chain's CDR3 is CASRGFRAGTDTQYF. The CDR3 coding sequence is TGTGCCAGCAGGGGGTTTAGGGCGGGCACAGATACGCAGTATTTT. The full variable domain, with the rest looked up from reference TRBV28 and TRBJ2-3, is DVKVTQSSRYLVKRTGEKVFLECVQDMDHENMFWYRQDPGLGLRLIYFSYDVKMKEKGDIPEGYSVSREKKERFSLILESASTNQTSMYLCASRGFRAGTDTQYFGPGTRLTVL.